The 22 T cell receptor beta chains below were found in one sample sequenced in a study of shared clonotypes between healthy human individuals (TCRdb year 2020). Library preparation was by the immunoSEQ multiplex PCR assay. TCRdb provides this immuneACCESS table in a form limited to in-frame rearrangements. Some clones are lacking; in checked studies, under half of them reflect an unresolved V gene, and why the rest are absent is not known. This sample is represented by approximately 2.3 million clones; just over 90% of them were singletons. Of the sample, about 0.39% falls within the top ten clones. The sequenced sample was naive CD4+ T cells from PBMCs. The cell subset or site label on this specimen signifies: CD45RA+ positively selected. These receptors originate from a man between 18 and 29 years old in good health. Some clones in this sample may be carry-over from other donors' samples.

This chain joins TRBV19 and TRBJ2-2; D is undetermined. The germline V gene has CDR1 LNHDA and CDR2 SQIVND (reference sequence). Trimming left V 2 bases short and J 0 bases short, with 10 bases between. The CDR3 covers 16 residues. CDR3 bases: TGTGCCAGTAGTATATTGCACAGTTCGAACACCGGGGAGCTGTTTTTT. Amino acid sequence: CASSILHSSNTGELFF.

The CDR3 protein is CASSLGNRKSSYNEQFF. CDR3 coding DNA: TGTGCCAGCAGCTTAGGAAACAGGAAGAGCTCCTACAATGAGCAGTTCTTC. The rearrangement links TRBV11-2 to TRBJ2-1, with D perhaps TRBD1 (5 bases). Trimming pared 1 base from V and 0 bases from J, leaving 13 bases between. The germline V gene has CDR1 SGHAT and CDR2 FQNNGV. There are 17 residues in the CDR3.

V is TRBV5-5 and J is TRBJ1-1; D call uncertain. V was clipped by 2 bases and J by 6 bases, with 14 bases between them. Germline V CDR1 and CDR2: SGHKS, YYEKEE (reference sequence). The CDR3 is 14 residues long. CDR3 nucleotides: TGTGCCAGCAGCTTTGTGGACTGGACTCCTGAAGCTTTCTTT. This translates into CASSFVDWTPEAFF.

This clone showed up just once. The rearrangement links TRBV5-4 to TRBJ2-7; D remains unclear. Germline lookup yields CDR1 SGHNT and CDR2 YYREEE (reference sequence). CDR3 size: 13 residues. V was clipped by 1 base and J by 7 bases, with 12 bases between them. CDR3 sequence: CASSLLFYGEQYF. CDR3 sequence (DNA): TGTGCCAGCAGCTTGCTCTTTTACGGGGAGCAGTACTTC.

This clone was seen a single time. This CDR3 is CAWSDLRYGGNTIYF. DNA for the CDR3: TGTGCCTGGAGTGATCTACGCTACGGAGGAAACACCATATATTTT. The chain combines TRBV30 with TRBJ1-3; D remains unclear. The CDR3 has 15 amino acids. V lost 1 base and J lost 4, with 14 bases in between. The germline V gene has CDR1 GTSNPN and CDR2 SVGIG (reference sequence).

The chain uses TRBV6-5 and TRBJ1-5; 7 bases map to TRBD1. The CDR3 extends over 14 amino acids. The germline CDR1 and CDR2 sequences are MNHEY and SVGAGI. V lost 2 bases to trimming and J lost 5 bases; unmatched junction nucleotides: 3. DNA of the CDR3: TGTGCCAGCAGTTACAGGGGGCCCGATCAGCCCCAGCATTTT. Residues: CASSYRGPDQPQHF.

This chain uses TRBV2 with TRBJ2-5; either TRBD1 or TRBD2 may fit D (5 bases each). This CDR3 contains 14 residues. CDR1 and CDR2 (germline): SNHLY, FYNNEI. Deletions cut 7 bases from V and 5 bases from J, with 17 bases between. The DNA of the CDR3 is TGTGCCAGCAACGGCCAGGGACGTGAGGAGACCCAGTACTTC. It codes for CASNGQGREETQYF.

As regards this clone: Other DNA sequences in this specimen translate into the identical CDR3. V and J are TRBV28 and TRBJ2-7; TRBD1 is a possible D gene (6 bases). Looked up from germline, CDR1 is MDHEN and CDR2 is SYDVKM. The CDR3 has 13 amino acids. The V end lost 6 bases, the J end lost 4 bases, and 13 bases lay between the germline ends. The CDR3 nucleotides are TGTGCCAGCAGCTCTGGACAGTCTTACGAGCAGTACTTC. It specifies CASSSGQSYEQYF.

This chain uses TRBV7-9 with TRBJ2-7; tentatively, D is TRBD1 or TRBD2 (5 bases each). The CDR3 runs to 14 residues. Trimming shortened V by 11 bases and J by 0 bases, and 17 bases separated the two germline ends. Germline values: CDR1 SEHNR, CDR2 FQNEAQ (reference sequence). This chain's CDR3 is CAGDRDGSSYEQYF. CDR3 nucleotides: TGTGCCGGGGACCGGGACGGTTCCTCCTACGAGCAGTACTTC.

The rearrangement links TRBV5-1 to TRBJ1-1; D remains ambiguous. This CDR3 region has 15 residues. V was cut by 0 bases and J by 4 bases, with 13 bases left in between. Germline V gene data show CDR1 as SGHRS and CDR2 as YFSETQ. CDR3 nucleotide sequence: TGCGCCAGCAGCTTGGAGGCCGCCCTAGGCACTGAAGCTTTCTTT. As protein: CASSLEAALGTEAFF.

This rearrangement joins TRBV11-2 to TRBJ1-1, with D unresolved. With 2 bases removed from V and 2 bases from J, the gap between germline ends came to 15 bases. Per the germline V gene, CDR1 is SGHAT and CDR2 is FQNNGV. The CDR3 extends over 16 amino acids. CDR3 sequence: CASSLRQGEGNTEAFF. The CDR3 nucleotides read TGTGCCAGCAGCTTACGACAAGGAGAGGGTAACACTGAAGCTTTCTTT.

The J gene is TRBJ1-3, the V gene TRBV4-1; D remains unclear. V dropped 2 bases and J dropped 0 bases, with 5 bases sitting between them. Germline CDR1 and CDR2: MGHRA and YSYEKL. This CDR3 is built from 14 residues. This CDR3 reads CASSQRSSGNTIYF. The CDR3 region has the DNA TGCGCCAGCAGCCAACGGAGCTCTGGAAACACCATATATTTT.

The chain carries TRBV2 and TRBJ1-5; 9 bases map to TRBD1. This CDR3 region has 18 residues. Germline CDR1 and CDR2: SNHLY and FYNNEI. The V segment lost 5 bases and the J segment 4 bases; nucleotides outside the gene matches: 15. DNA of the CDR3: TGTGCCAGCAGTACAAAGTTCCGGGACAGGGAATGGAATCAGCCCCAGCATTTT. Its protein product is CASSTKFRDREWNQPQHF.

The rearrangement uses TRBV7-3 and TRBJ2-3; TRBD1 matches 9 bases. Germline lookup yields CDR1 SGHTA and CDR2 FQGTGA. This CDR3 is 15 amino acids long. J lost 3 bases, V lost 4 bases, and 5 bases had no gene match. CDR3 amino acids: CASSYSGQGTDTQYF. The CDR3 coding sequence is TGTGCCAGCAGCTACTCGGGACAGGGTACAGATACGCAGTATTTT.

The rearrangement joins TRBV7-8 to TRBJ2-7, with D possibly TRBD2 on 6 matching bases. This CDR3 has 14 residues. Between the trimmed V and J ends, which lost 1 base and 7 bases, there was a span of 14 bases. The V gene's germline CDR1 is SGHVS and CDR2 FQNEAQ. CDR3 in amino acids: CASSLGAQAGEQYF. CDR3 in DNA: TGTGCCAGCAGCTTAGGAGCGCAGGCGGGGGAGCAGTACTTC.

Concerning this clone itself: This CDR3 is also generated by other DNA sequences in the sample. The rearrangement links TRBV6-1 to TRBJ1-5, with 9 bases matching TRBD1. Germline V CDR1 and CDR2: MNHNS, SASEGT. The J segment lost 6 bases and the V segment lost 2 bases, leaving 2 bases of the junction unmatched. The CDR3 extends over 14 amino acids. CDR3 sequence: CASSETTGGQPQHF. The CDR3 nucleotides are TGTGCCAGCAGTGAAACGACAGGGGGTCAGCCCCAGCATTTT.

J is TRBJ2-6 and V is TRBV7-9; D unresolved. The germline gives CDR1 SEHNR, CDR2 FQNEAQ (reference sequence). Between the trimmed V and J ends, which lost 4 bases and 0 bases, there was a span of 4 bases. CDR3 length equals 14 residues. The CDR3 protein is CASSWGSGANVLTF. The DNA of the CDR3 is TGTGCCAGCAGCTGGGGCTCTGGGGCCAACGTCCTGACTTTC.

Note on this clone: The junction differs from germline at one of its ends, possibly a read error. The V and J genes are TRBV7-3 and TRBJ2-2; TRBD2 agrees at 9 bases. There are 16 residues in the CDR3. From germline, CDR1 is SGHTA and CDR2 FQGTGA. CDR3 protein: CASSLNGGRAGGELFF. CDR3 nucleotides: TGTGCCAGTAGCTTAAATGGCGGGAGGGCCGGCGGGGAGCTGTTTTTT.

The chain links TRBV29-1 to TRBJ2-7, with 7 bases matching TRBD2. The V gene end was trimmed by 7 bases and the J gene end by 0 bases; junction bases not matched to a gene: 9. Germline V gene data show CDR1 as SQVTM and CDR2 as ANQGSEA. The CDR3 sequence is 14 residues long. The CDR3 nucleotides read TGCAGCGCAAGGAGCGGGGACTACTCCTACGAGCAGTACTTC. Its translation: CSARSGDYSYEQYF.

This chain uses TRBV7-6 with TRBJ2-2, with 8 bases that match TRBD1. V shed 5 bases, J shed 5 bases, and the junction held 10 bases outside the gene matches. In germline, CDR1 is SGHVS, CDR2 FNYEAQ. The CDR3 consists of 16 residues. DNA of the CDR3: TGTGCCAGCAGCCGCCCGGGACAGGTCATTACCGGGGAGCTGTTTTTT. Protein sequence: CASSRPGQVITGELFF.

The J gene is TRBJ1-2, the V gene TRBV18, with 7 bases lining up with TRBD1. CDR3 length equals 13 residues. CDR1 is KGHSH, CDR2 LQKENI, per germline. V was clipped by 3 bases and J by 6 bases; unmatched bases: 4. The CDR3 region is CASSPGQVDGYTF. The CDR3 coding sequence is TGTGCCAGCTCACCCGGACAGGTGGATGGCTACACCTTC.

This clone was observed once. The V and J genes are TRBV28 and TRBJ1-2; D is uncertain. Germline V gene sequence: CDR1 MDHEN, CDR2 SYDVKM. The CDR3 extends over 13 amino acids. V was cut by 4 bases and J by 7 bases, with 13 bases left in between. The CDR3 sequence: CASSSPRGTGYTF. The DNA of the CDR3 is TGTGCCAGCAGTTCCCCTCGGGGAACTGGCTACACCTTC.